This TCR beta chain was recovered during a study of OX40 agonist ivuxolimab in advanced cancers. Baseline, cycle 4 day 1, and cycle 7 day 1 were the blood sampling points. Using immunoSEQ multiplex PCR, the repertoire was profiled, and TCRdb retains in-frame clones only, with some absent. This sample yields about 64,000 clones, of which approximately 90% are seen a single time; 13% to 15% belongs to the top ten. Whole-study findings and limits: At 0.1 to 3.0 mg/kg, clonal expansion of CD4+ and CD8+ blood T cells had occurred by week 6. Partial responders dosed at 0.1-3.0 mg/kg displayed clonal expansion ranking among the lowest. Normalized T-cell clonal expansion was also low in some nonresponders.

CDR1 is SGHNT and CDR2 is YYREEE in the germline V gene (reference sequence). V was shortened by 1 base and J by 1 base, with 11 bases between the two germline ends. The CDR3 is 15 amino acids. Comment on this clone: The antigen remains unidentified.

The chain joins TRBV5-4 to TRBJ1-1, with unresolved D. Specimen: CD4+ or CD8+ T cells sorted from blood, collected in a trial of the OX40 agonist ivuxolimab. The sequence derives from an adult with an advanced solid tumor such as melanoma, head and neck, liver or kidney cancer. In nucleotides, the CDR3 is TGTGCCAGCAGCTTGATGGGCCCCTCGAACACTGAAGCTTTCTTT. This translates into CASSLMGPSNTEAFF.